Below are 10 T cell receptor beta chains sequenced from a single sample in a study of neurological immune-mediated disorders. TCRdb ran MiXCR on the 5' RACE reads and lists one entry per CDR3 protein. Here the sample spans around 58,000 distinct CDR3 sequences, about 3.2% being singletons. Input material: PBMCs. Receptor source: a woman aged 60-70 years with multiple sclerosis.

There are many counts of this clonotype. The chain employs TRBV28 and TRBJ2-6; D is undetermined. The V and J ends lost 3 bases and 0 bases respectively, with 6 bases between them. There are 15 residues in the CDR3. Germline V CDR1 and CDR2: MDHEN, SYDVKM. The CDR3, as DNA: TGTGCCAGCAGTTTCCACGGCTCTGGGGCCAACGTCCTGACTTTC. The encoded protein is CASSFHGSGANVLTF.

This clonotype was counted a few times. This may be a read error, as it is one base from a much larger clone. This chain connects TRBV2 to TRBJ2-3; tentative D call: TRBD1 (5 bases). Per the germline V gene, CDR1 is SNHLY and CDR2 is FYNNEI. The CDR3 spans 14 residues. The CDR3 region has the DNA TGTACCAGCAGGGCCGTAGAACCCACAGATACGCAGTATTTT. Protein product: CTSRAVEPTDTQYF.

This clonotype was found many times. This chain connects TRBV15 to TRBJ1-2, with a weak D call TRBD1 (6 bases). Germline V gene lookup returns CDR1 LNHNV and CDR2 YYDKDF (reference sequence). The CDR3 totals 14 residues. V was clipped by 5 bases and J by 1 base, with 11 bases between them. In DNA form, the CDR3 reads TGTGCCACCAGCGTAGGGGGGGATAACTATGGCTACACCTTC. Protein product: CATSVGGDNYGYTF.

This clonotype has ten or more counts. The V gene is TRBV12-3 or TRBV12-4, the J gene TRBJ2-5, with 14 bases lining up with TRBD2. V dropped 5 bases and J dropped 5; count of bases not matched to a gene: 10. CDR3 length equals 17 residues. CDR3 in amino acids: CASSGPTSGGAGETQYF. The CDR3 bases are TGTGCCAGCAGTGGTCCGACTAGCGGGGGGGCCGGGGAGACCCAGTACTTC.

This clonotype has at least ten counts. The J gene is TRBJ2-1, the V gene TRBV20-1; D gene unclear. CDR1 DFQATT and CDR2 SNEGSKA come from the germline V gene (reference sequence). CDR3 length: 13 residues. V shed 5 bases and J shed 9 bases, with 17 bases lying between them. CDR3 DNA sequence: TGCAGTGCTGCCGCCCTTGGGATAATTGAGCAGTTCTTC. Translating gives CSAAALGIIEQFF.

Many counts were recorded for this clonotype. This chain links TRBV5-1 with TRBJ2-3, with 7 positions matching TRBD1. After removal of 3 bases from V and 0 bases from J, the junction contained 7 bases not matched to a gene. Germline V gene data show CDR1 as SGHRS and CDR2 as YFSETQ. CDR3 length: 16 residues. The CDR3 DNA is TGCGCCAGCAGCTACCCAGGGGGTATTAGCACAGATACGCAGTATTTT. Protein product: CASSYPGGISTDTQYF.

In its sample, this clonotype was seen many times. This chain uses TRBV12-3 or TRBV12-4 with TRBJ2-7; D is possibly TRBD2 (6 bases). V was clipped by 3 bases and J by 7 bases, with 7 bases between them. The CDR3 has 11 residues. CDR3 coding DNA: TGTGCCAGCAGTTTTGCGGGAGAGCAGTACTTC. Protein product: CASSFAGEQYF.

This clonotype has just a few counts. The genes are TRBV5-1 and TRBJ2-3, with TRBD1 matching over 9 bases. The germline V gene encodes CDR1 SGHRS and CDR2 YFSETQ. CDR3 length: 15 residues. With 3 bases clipped from V and 4 bases from J, the junction kept 6 bases outside the gene matches. The CDR3 region has the DNA TGCGCCAGCAGCTGGACAGGGGTGTCAGCAGATACGCAGTATTTT. This sequence encodes CASSWTGVSADTQYF.

To note about this clonotype: At one of its ends the junction is not consistent with the germline gene, which may arise from a read error. The chain couples TRBV5-1 to TRBJ2-7, with D perhaps TRBD1 (5 bases). Germline CDR1 is SGHRS and CDR2 is YFSETQ. This CDR3 spans 14 amino acids. This CDR3 reads CASTKGNRLYKQYF. In DNA form, the CDR3 reads TGCGCCAGCACCAAGGGGAACCGACTCTACAAGCAGTACTTC.

Notes on this clonotype: This sequence may be a read error, since a much larger clone differs from it by one base. The chain combines TRBV5-1 with TRBJ2-1; the D gene is possibly TRBD2 (6 bases). The germline gives CDR1 SGHRS, CDR2 YFSETQ. The CDR3 has 12 amino acids. This CDR3 is CASRGGNNAQFF. The CDR3, as DNA: TGCGCCAGCAGGGGAGGAAACAATGCGCAGTTCTTC.